This T cell receptor (beta chain) derives from a study of beta chain features in type 1 diabetes. Study outcomes and limitations: In all four CD4+ subsets, TCRB CDR3 length was significantly, moderately reduced in type 1 diabetes. It was among patients, rather than healthy donors, that naive, central memory and Treg TCRB repertoires appeared more similar.

Every bit of the isolated RNA underwent reverse transcription, so sequencing read expressed TCRB transcripts. Using immunoSEQ multiplex PCR, the repertoire was profiled, and TCRdb retains in-frame clones only, with some absent. This table holds around 400,000 clones, approximately 15% found once. With respect to this clone: Its antigen remains unknown.

Germline V gene lookup returns CDR1 SQVTM and CDR2 ANQGSEA. This CDR3 spans 14 amino acids. Losses at the gene ends were 6 bases for V and 4 bases for J; bases not matched to a gene: 6. This chain links TRBV29-1 with TRBJ1-5; the match to TRBD1 covers 10 bases. This clonotype was sampled from a woman aged 18-29 years in good health. The sample comprised naive CD4+ T cells from blood. CDR3 protein: CSVQRTGGNQPQHF. CDR3 bases: TGCAGCGTCCAGAGGACAGGGGGGAATCAGCCCCAGCATTTT.